This TCR beta chain was recovered during a study of cytomegalovirus exposure and HLA in healthy donors (dated by TCRdb to between 2016 and 2019). The study in broad terms: An earlier analysis of 587 of the donors reported 250 to 300 Gb of sequence data and some 120 million unique TCR beta sequences from about 200 million T cells. Roughly 300 gigabases of sequencing data and around 80 million unique TCR sequences made up an early release that covered approximately 700 HLA-typed donors. The genetic ancestry cluster associated with self-reported Caucasian donors included 81% of the 300 to 400 genotyped donors. The study was designed to test whether signatures of past pathogen exposure could be identified by cataloging public T cell receptors. The study profiled the T cell repertoires of fewer than 850 subjects by immunosequencing and related them to cytomegalovirus serostatus. In addition to the first cohort of 666 subjects, a separate validation cohort of 120 different subjects was used. To predict cytomegalovirus infection status, the study combined high-throughput TCR immunosequencing, statistical association of individual TCRs with disease status, and machine learning. A later analysis re-examined previously published TCR beta repertoires from roughly 720 donors and added high-resolution HLA genotyping to investigate patterns of TCR occurrence. Rather than drawing on any new phenotypic data, the later analysis identified candidate immune exposures from TCR beta sequences and the way those sequences occurred across donors. An earlier analysis of several hundred of the donors applied high-throughput TCR beta sequencing to assess whether each TCR beta V gene segment acted as functional or pseudogenic. Donor age, sex, ethnicity and CMV serostatus were compiled together with the repertoire data. A later genetic analysis took genome-wide SNP genotypes for about 60% of the roughly 670 donors and used that subset as a discovery cohort. Every repertoire in the discovery cohort had been generated on one and the same sequencing platform. HLA typing covered class I and class II loci at four-digit resolution. Typing coverage differed by locus: A, B, C, DRB1 and DQB1 were typed in about 620-640 donors, DQA1 in about 500, DPA1 in some 610, and DPB1 in around 490. About five DR-DQ haplotypes were treated as single units for association and clustering because of strong linkage in the cohort. Among around 400 genotyped donors of the cohort, an average of roughly 230,000 unique TCR beta nucleotide sequences was sequenced per donor, of which 15% to 20% were non-productive. What the study reported, not specific to this receptor: In an earlier analysis of 587 of the donors, most TCR beta V segments were observed in productive rearrangements about 90% or about 30% of the time, broadly matching IMGT annotations. A later analysis found that HLA-associated TCR beta chains were more clonally expanded and had lower generation probabilities than equally common non-associated chains. A total of some 180 TCR beta chains were listed by the study as associated with cytomegalovirus. A later analysis found that most CMV-associated TCR beta chains appeared HLA-restricted, with HLA associations seemingly driven largely by CMV exposure. Linkage disequilibrium might explain the correlated functional status among segregating V segments, but an unknown experimental factor could not be ruled out. A further reported finding was that TCR beta sequences accurately predicted the HLA-A and HLA-B alleles for most subjects in the first cohort. According to a later analysis, TCR association rates differed among HLA loci, with DRB1 alleles showing the most associated TCRs and HLA-C alleles showing the fewest. In a later genetic analysis, a missense DCLRE1C variant was associated with V-gene and J-gene trimming of TCR beta chains, and the association was replicated in an independent cohort. Strong co-occurrence of HLA alleles, especially DR and DQ, made assigning TCR associations to individual alleles difficult. Because counts were too low, some 16 rarely observed V segments, including chromosome 9 orphons, were excluded from the earlier analysis of 587 of the donors. CMV serostatus was the only immune exposure information available for the cohort. It was suggested by the authors that the approach could potentially be generalized to other disease states and immunological phenotypes. Presence/absence analyses assumed roughly uniform sequencing depth across donors, an assumption that may not hold. Most TCR sequences were seen in very few donors, while some public TCRs were found in many individuals. In this cohort, only TCR beta chains were sequenced, and detectable features were limited by the absence of alpha or paired-chain data. Compared with the 666-donor mean, donors in an Asian-associated ancestry cluster had fewer N-insertions in productive TCRs, according to a later genetic analysis. A few of the identified cytomegalovirus-associated TCR beta chains were confirmed in vitro to be specific for cytomegalovirus antigens. Because HLA typing was missing for some donors at each locus, association tests included only the typed subset. In a later analysis, more than 15,000 TCR beta sequences were associated with specific HLA alleles at a false discovery rate of 0.05. The 87-base-pair reads could not distinguish some IMGT-functional V segments, including TRBV6-2 and TRBV6-3, so those segments were excluded. In a later analysis, several top co-occurrence clusters were reported to appear linked to parvovirus B19, influenza, CMV and Epstein-Barr virus. Cytomegalovirus status was reported to be diagnosed by the classifier with high specificity and sensitivity in both the original and validation cohorts. The sequencing pipeline was judged likely to have produced a cluster of highly shared sequence variants as a technical artifact.

Libraries were constructed by the immunoSEQ multiplex PCR assay. For the multiplex PCR, a mixture combining 60 forward primers for TCR Vbeta segments and 13 reverse primers for TCR Jbeta segments was used. A multiplex PCR assay on genomic DNA amplified the CDR3 region of rearranged TCR beta genes. The amplified TCR beta libraries were sequenced on the Illumina HiSeq System as 87-base-pair reads. In the paper's pipeline: A later analysis tallied roughly 80 million unique TCR beta chains across the 666 repertoires, and 10 million to 11 million of those chains were shared by two or more donors. To remove PCR and sequencing errors, raw reads were error-corrected and collapsed into unique sequences using a nearest-neighbor algorithm that merged closely related sequences. Alignment of CDR3 sequences to IMGT reference sequences was used to assign V, D and J gene segments. For a sequence to be retained, at least a six-nucleotide match to both a V gene segment and a J gene segment was required. A rearrangement was called productive if the CDR3 had no stop codons and remained in frame with V and J, and every other rearrangement was called non-productive. CDR3 was defined by IMGT convention, running from the second conserved V-encoded cysteine to the conserved J-encoded phenylalanine. Sequences without an unambiguous match to a single V gene segment were excluded from the earlier analysis of approximately 600 of the donors. An earlier analysis of several hundred of the donors called V segments functional above 56.7% productive rearrangements and segregating when the between-donor standard deviation exceeded 5%. To diagnose cytomegalovirus status from the catalog of TCR beta chain sequences, a statistical classification framework was built. V and J gene assignment, in a later analysis, came from comparing TCR nucleotide sequences with IMGT/GENE-DB human TR gene sequences. Using the TCRdist pipeline, a later analysis assigned CDR3 sequences along with most-parsimonious VDJ recombination scenarios. A later analysis defined each TCR beta chain by its CDR3 amino acid sequence plus V-gene family, and excluded reads lacking a unique V-gene family. To address suspected cross-contamination and a sequencing artifact, a later analysis removed a few hundred highly shared, low-generation-probability nucleotide sequences. A later analysis calculated a clonal expansion index for each public chain from normalized within-repertoire ranks of inferred template counts. In a later analysis, generation probabilities were computed with a VDJ recombination model fitted to out-of-frame rearrangements, and the resulting probabilities were checked against IGoR. In a later analysis, TCR-TCR, TCR-HLA and TCR-CMV co-occurrence was scored with hypergeometric tests, and a repertoire-size bias correction was applied to TCR pairs. False discovery rates were estimated in a later analysis by permuting HLA or CMV assignments 20 times. A later analysis grouped co-occurring TCRs with DBSCAN, adding TCRdist sequence similarity when clustering within HLA-allele-positive subsets. Repertoires with fewer than 30,000 or more than 120,000 public chains, plus five repertoires with anomalous nucleotide sharing, were excluded from co-occurrence clustering. The immuneACCESS repertoire file appears here via TCRdb, limited to in-frame rearrangements. These files lack a portion of the clones; in checked studies, under half of the deficit traces to unresolved V genes, and the cause of the others is not known. That table is the source of V, J and clone size, and D and trimming were worked out from the DNA. Present in this sample are approximately 79,000 clones, approximately 69% of which were seen just once. The top ten constitute more than 8% of the sample.

Cut back by 2 bases and 2 bases, the V and J ends lie 16 bases apart. The CDR3 runs 16 amino acids, cysteine and phenylalanine included. Just the 48-base CDR3 DNA is kept, in frame starting at base 1. Per the germline V gene, MNHEY is the CDR1 and SVGAGI is the CDR2. In total, 600 or so healthy bone marrow donors made up the cohort. At the time of sampling, every cohort member was nominally healthy, though immune exposures that went unrecorded were likely present. The donor was CMV seropositive and was included in the group of some 290 seropositive cohort members. Each donor provided a peripheral blood sample, and peripheral blood mononuclear cells were used for TCR beta sequencing. Genomic DNA was extracted from the blood cell samples with the Qiagen DNeasy Blood Extraction Kit. On this clone: Which antigen it targets is not known. It has no much larger one-base neighbor in the sample; base qualities were not kept.

The sample taken for sequencing was PBMCs. The sequence derives from a man in his forties in good health and CMV-seropositive. This receptor chain uses TRBV6-5 and TRBJ2-7; a tentative D match to TRBD2 spans 6 bases. At the DNA level, the sequence is TGTGCCAGCAGTTACGACCGGGACGGAGGGACCTACGAGCAGTACTTC. It encodes CASSYDRDGGTYEQYF.